This TCR beta chain came from a study of blood T cells in healthy people across ages (dated by TCRdb to between 2015 and 2016). Background for the entire study: In model experiments, template switching captured roughly one uniquely barcoded TCR beta cDNA molecule for every two T cells. Using deep sequencing normalized with unique cDNA molecular identifiers, the study measured how TCR beta repertoire diversity changes with age. For two donors (one aged 18 to 30 and one aged 80 or older), the study analyzed two additional independent replicas of 1 million unique cDNA reads from the same blood draw. Donors of different ages were randomly distributed across sequencing lanes to avoid experimental bias. The donors were divided into four age groups: young (average roughly 17 years), middle-aged (under 40), aged (around 67) and long-lived (around 87). What the authors observed across the whole study: Conclusive comparison of naive and antigen-experienced compartments was prevented by the profiling of bulk unsorted PBMCs. Donor CMV infection status was unknown, potentially confounding age-related changes in expanded clonotypes. Estimates of total diversity from one million sequenced T cells were regarded as lower bounds and underestimates. A strong correlation was found between observed TCR beta diversity and the percentage of naive T cells measured by flow cytometry. Compared with the aged group, the long-lived group had more naive CD4+ T cells, fewer expanded clones and increased TCR diversity, a pattern suggesting age selection. Observed TCR beta diversity per million T cells fell roughly linearly with age, and a significant reduction was already apparent by age roughly 40.

Donors were under 40 systemically healthy Caucasian individuals from Russia aged roughly 6 to 100 years. Each donor gave about 9.8 milliliters of peripheral blood, drawn into EDTA-treated Vacutainer tubes. Ficoll-Paque density-gradient centrifugation was used to isolate PBMCs, with at least 6.5 million per sample. Total RNA was extracted from PBMCs with Trizol reagent, with at least 6 micrograms obtained per sample. For every donor, an aliquot of PBMCs went through flow cytometry to measure the percentages of naive CD45RAhigh/CD27high T cells. Remarks on this clonotype: The target of this receptor is not known. No base quality information exists; no much larger clone differs at one position.

The receptor library was made with 5' RACE. Data came from an Illumina HiSeq 2500. A second PCR of roughly 6 to 11 cycles was run with a J-beta primer mix and a sample-barcoded 5' primer. A unique molecular identifier was introduced onto each TCR beta cDNA molecule by a template-switch 5' adaptor carrying 12 random nucleotides. Each sample yielded at least 3 million CDR3-containing paired-end reads. First-strand cDNA was synthesized from all RNA with the Mint cDNA synthesis kit, primed by a TRBC-specific oligonucleotide. Following uracil-DNA glycosylase treatment, all cDNA underwent a first 18-cycle PCR with the universal primers M1SS and BC2_uni_R. The source study handled its data this way. For normalization, 1 million high-quality reads were randomly selected from each sample, with every read carrying a distinct molecular identifier. Instead of being binned into consensus sequences, reads that shared molecular identifiers were thrown out. CDR3 identification, clonotype clustering and error correction used MiTCR with a Q25 quality threshold and the strictest error-elimination algorithm. A nonparametric unseen species model with Euler transformation was used to estimate a lower bound on total TCR beta diversity. The public reads were reanalyzed by TCRdb: fastp trimming at Q25, MiXCR alignment, in-frame beta chains only. When rows share a CDR3 protein, they turn into one entry using the most common DNA and genes. These V and J calls are TCRdb output, not the study's own analysis. For this sample the table gives over a million distinct CDR3 sequences, of which roughly two fifths were detected only once. Over 3.5% of the sample is taken by the ten largest.

Input material: blood. The origin of this receptor is a woman between 18 and 30 years old in good health.

Read as DNA, the sequence is TGCAGCGTTGTGAGGGTCGGAAGGACTGAAGCTTTCTTT. The resulting protein is CSVVRVGRTEAFF. The sequence links TRBV29-1 to TRBJ1-1, with the D segment identity uncertain. The CDR3 covers 13 residues, taking in both the cysteine and the phenylalanine. This entry keeps only the CDR3 DNA: 39 bases, framed from base 1. The germline V gene gives CDR1 as SQVTM and CDR2 as ANQGSEA. The junction carries 14 bases between V and J, which are trimmed by 4 bases and 5 bases respectively.